The 15 T cell receptor beta chains given below trace back to one sample, sequenced in a study of response to subunit inactivated influenza vaccine. TCRdb re-derived calls from the RT-PCR reads in MiXCR, one entry per CDR3 protein. The sample lists 500,000 to 600,000 distinct CDR3 sequences, 12% to 15% seen once, with around 10% in the top ten. The specimen comprised PBMCs from blood, sampled 11 to 12 days after vaccination. These receptors originate from a man aged 50-60 years who received an inactivated influenza vaccine.

The V gene is TRBV4-3, the J gene TRBJ1-1; TRBD1 might be the D (5 bases). This CDR3 region has 16 residues. Germline V gene lookup returns CDR1 LGHNA and CDR2 YSLEER. The V gene lost 1 base and the J gene lost 5 bases, with 17 bases spanning the gap. CDR3 protein: CASSQGWGGRNTEAFF. In DNA, the CDR3 is TGCGCCAGCAGCCAAGGCTGGGGCGGGAGAAATACTGAAGCTTTCTTT.

This clonotype appeared a few times. The V and J genes are TRBV3-1 and TRBJ2-5, with TRBD2 matching 12 bases. V dropped 6 bases and J dropped 9; count of bases not matched to a gene: 5. CDR3 length: 13 residues. Germline CDR1 reads LGHDT; CDR2 reads YNNKEL (reference sequence). CDR3 protein: CASRETSGSAQYF. The CDR3 coding sequence is TGTGCCAGCAGGGAGACTAGCGGGAGCGCCCAGTACTTC.

The V gene is TRBV7-9, the J gene TRBJ1-4; D is perhaps TRBD1 (6 bases). Germline loops: CDR1 SEHNR, CDR2 FQNEAQ (reference sequence). Trimming cost V 5 bases and J 4 bases, with 17 bases left between them. This CDR3 region has 16 residues. The CDR3 spells CASSKRDTLLNEKLFF. Written as DNA, the CDR3 is TGTGCCAGCAGCAAAAGGGACACGCTCCTTAATGAAAAACTGTTTTTT.

This clonotype was found many times. The V call is TRBV16, the J call TRBJ2-7; D perhaps matches TRBD2 (6 bases). Germline V CDR1 and CDR2: KGHSY, FQNENV. The CDR3 sequence is 13 residues long. Trimming pared 0 bases from V and 6 bases from J, leaving 9 bases between. The CDR3 region is CASSQSWEAEQYF. The CDR3 nucleotides are TGTGCCAGCAGCCAATCGTGGGAGGCCGAGCAGTACTTC. Full variable domain (remainder filled in from reference TRBV16 and TRBJ2-7): GEEVAQTPKHLVRGEGQKAKLYCAPIKGHSYVFWYQQVLKNEFKFLISFQNENVFDETGMPKERFSAKCLPNSPCSLEIQATKLEDSAVYFCASSQSWEAEQYFGPGTRLTVT.

The gene calls are TRBV20-1 and TRBJ1-1, with D possibly TRBD1 on 6 matching bases. The CDR3 length is 15 residues. Germline V CDR1 and CDR2: DFQATT, SNEGSKA (reference sequence). Trimming removed 5 bases at V and 1 base at J, with 17 bases between. The DNA for the CDR3 is TGCAGTGCTCAGCAACCGGGGGGCTGGAACACTGAAGCTTTCTTT. Translated, it gives CSAQQPGGWNTEAFF.

The chain employs TRBV7-3 and TRBJ2-1; TRBD1 aligns across 7 bases. V lost 4 bases and J lost 2; bases outside the gene matches: 5. Germline V gives CDR1 SGHTA, CDR2 FQGTGA. This CDR3 contains 15 residues. Here the CDR3 reads CASSYDRAAYNEQFF. The CDR3 DNA follows: TGTGCCAGCAGCTACGACAGGGCGGCCTACAATGAGCAGTTCTTC.

The J gene is TRBJ1-4, the V gene TRBV4-3, with 7 positions matching TRBD1. CDR3 length: 15 amino acids. CDR1 is LGHNA and CDR2 is YSLEER in the germline V gene. V trimming: 1 base; J trimming: 4 bases; junction bases outside the gene matches: 3. CDR3: CASSQADRDNEKLFF. In DNA form, the CDR3 reads TGCGCCAGCAGCCAAGCCGACAGGGATAATGAAAAACTGTTTTTT.

V is TRBV28 and J is TRBJ2-7; the D gene is possibly TRBD1 (6 bases). Trimming stripped 6 bases from V and 0 bases from J, with 12 bases between. The V gene's germline CDR1 is MDHEN and CDR2 SYDVKM. The CDR3 has 14 residues. The CDR3 sequence: CASRLQGTSYEQYF. In DNA form, the CDR3 reads TGTGCCAGCAGGTTACAGGGTACCTCCTACGAGCAGTACTTC.

This clonotype came up a few times. The chain joins TRBV24-1 to TRBJ2-1; a possible D gene is TRBD1 (6 bases). In germline, CDR1 is KGHDR, CDR2 SFDVKD. The CDR3 has 18 amino acids. The V and J ends lost 4 bases and 2 bases respectively, with 20 bases between them. As DNA, the CDR3 is TGTGCCACCAGTGACGCGTCGGCGACAGGTAGCACCTACAATGAGCAGTTCTTC. The encoded protein is CATSDASATGSTYNEQFF.

The CDR3 sequence: CASSFNRRNSPLHF. The CDR3 bases are TGCGCCAGCAGTTTTAACCGAAGGAATTCACCCCTCCACTTT. The gene calls are TRBV10-2 and TRBJ1-6; no clear D. CDR3 length equals 14 residues. V was shortened by 5 bases and J by 7 bases, with 12 bases between the two germline ends. CDR1 is WSHSY, CDR2 SAAADI, per germline.

The sample holds a few counts of this clonotype. J is TRBJ2-7 and V is TRBV15, with D maybe TRBD2 (6 bases). The CDR3 loop spans 16 amino acids. Trimming removed 8 bases at V and 3 bases at J, with 23 bases between. CDR1 LNHNV and CDR2 YYDKDF come from the germline V gene (reference sequence). CDR3 residues: CATENWFLALNYEQYF. The CDR3 nucleotides are TGTGCCACCGAAAACTGGTTTCTAGCGCTTAACTACGAGCAGTACTTC.

This clonotype was observed a few times. The genes are TRBV25-1 and TRBJ2-4; 10 nucleotides agree with TRBD1. The V and J ends lost 4 bases and 6 bases, in that order; junction bases with no gene match: 3. This CDR3 region has 14 residues. CDR1 and CDR2 (germline): MGHDK, SYGVNS. The CDR3 spells CASSARTGGNIQYF. The CDR3 DNA sequence: TGTGCCAGCAGTGCAAGGACAGGGGGAAACATTCAGTACTTC.

This clonotype has just a few counts. The genes are TRBV11-3 and TRBJ2-2, with TRBD1 identical over 8 bases. Germline loops: CDR1 SGHNT, CDR2 YENEEA. The CDR3 extends over 16 amino acids. Trimming cost V 6 bases and J 4 bases; bases outside gene matches: 10. CDR3 protein: CASRRSGGPGTGELFF. The DNA for the CDR3 is TGTGCCAGCAGGCGCTCAGGGGGCCCCGGCACCGGGGAGCTGTTTTTT.

Many counts were recorded for this clonotype. The V call is TRBV27, the J call TRBJ1-3; D call uncertain. In germline, CDR1 is MNHEY, CDR2 SMNVEV (reference sequence). The CDR3 is made up of 12 amino acids. The V end lost 7 bases, the J end lost 4 bases, and 8 bases lay between the germline ends. The CDR3 reads CASTKSGNTIYF. In DNA, the CDR3 is TGTGCCAGCACCAAATCCGGAAACACCATATATTTT.

The chain uses TRBV7-3 and TRBJ2-1; 8 nucleotides align to TRBD2. The germline CDR1 and CDR2 sequences are SGHTA and FQGTGA. The CDR3 runs to 15 residues. V trimming: 3 bases; J trimming: 6 bases; junction bases outside the gene matches: 7. The CDR3 nucleotides read TGTGCCAGCAGCTTCGTCCATCGGGAGGGCAATGAGCAGTTCTTC. It yields the protein CASSFVHREGNEQFF.